The 5 T cell receptor beta chains listed next were all sequenced from one sample in a study of T-cell reconstitution after alpha-beta-depleted transplantation in children. Using unique molecular identifiers, the investigators prepared the TCRbeta library. TCRdb analysed the PCR reads with MiXCR anew, one entry per CDR3 protein. The sample carries about 120,000 distinct CDR3 sequences, around a tenth recorded once. Sequencing used PBMCs from the stem cell graft donor, obtained from the stem cell graft. The receptors come from a human donor who donated a stem cell graft to a child with acute lymphoblastic leukemia.

This clonotype was detected many times. The CDR3 is CASSPRNFGSTEAFF. In DNA, the CDR3 is TGTGCCAGCAGCCCCCGGAACTTTGGGAGCACTGAAGCTTTCTTT. The J gene is TRBJ1-1, the V gene TRBV7-9; D unclear. The germline gives CDR1 SEHNR, CDR2 FQNEAQ (reference sequence). V lost 5 bases, J lost 4 bases, and 17 bases lay in between. The CDR3 totals 15 residues.

This clonotype was seen at least ten times. The chain carries TRBV20-1 and TRBJ2-7; 7 bases align to TRBD1. The CDR3 is made up of 13 amino acids. Trimming took 6 bases from V and 7 from J; bases not matched to a gene: 12. Looked up from germline, CDR1 is DFQATT and CDR2 is SNEGSKA (reference sequence). CDR3 bases: TGCAGTGCCGGGACAGCCTTGTTCAGGGAGCAGTACTTC. Its translation: CSAGTALFREQYF.

On this clonotype itself: A much larger clonotype is one base distant, so this may be a read error. This chain connects TRBV20-1 to TRBJ2-3, with 15 positions matching TRBD2. Looked up from germline, CDR1 is DFQATT and CDR2 is SNEGSKA (reference sequence). This CDR3 comprises 17 residues. For the CDR3, the DNA is TGCTGTGCTCTGGGACTAGCGGGAGGTTCGGGCACAGATACGCAGTATTTT. It specifies CCALGLAGGSGTDTQYF.

This clonotype was seen repeatedly, ten times or more. The CDR3 DNA reads TGTGCCAGCAGCTTAGGTGTTGACACTGAAGCTTTCTTT. It yields the protein CASSLGVDTEAFF. This chain connects TRBV7-9 to TRBJ1-1; D is uncertain. Germline lookup yields CDR1 SEHNR and CDR2 FQNEAQ (reference sequence). This CDR3 contains 13 residues. With 1 base removed from V and 3 bases from J, the gap between germline ends came to 6 bases.

This clonotype was counted at least ten times. The V gene is TRBV7-2, the J gene TRBJ1-2; D is unresolved. The CDR3 runs 14 residues. Germline assignment: CDR1 SGHTA and CDR2 FQGNSA. The V and J ends lost 0 bases and 2 bases respectively, with 7 bases between them. CDR3 sequence reads: CASSLAGRNYGYTF. CDR3 in DNA: TGTGCCAGCAGCTTAGCGGGCAGGAACTATGGCTACACCTTC. Full variable domain (remainder filled in from reference TRBV7-2 and TRBJ1-2): GAGVSQSPSNKVTEKGKDVELRCDPISGHTALYWYRQSLGQGLEFLIYFQGNSAPDKSGLPSDRFSAERTGGSVSTLTIQRTQQEDSAVYLCASSLAGRNYGYTFGSGTRLTVV.